Sequencing of this T cell receptor beta chain was carried out in a study of CD8 T cells in Susac syndrome. High-throughput TCR beta sequencing covered peripheral CD8+ and CD4+ T cells. Random-hexamer reverse transcription was applied to about 0.45 to 1 ug RNA. TCRdb passed the immunoSEQ multiplex PCR reads through MiXCR, listing each CDR3 protein once. This sample has about 300,000 distinct CDR3 sequences; 89% occur once, and the top ten carry roughly 0.17%. The CDR3 has 15 residues. V lost 4 bases, J lost 7 bases, and 19 bases lay in between. Germline loops: CDR1 MNHEY, CDR2 SVGEGT. The sample was CD8+ T cells from PBMCs. The sequence was obtained from a human donor with multiple sclerosis. This sequence joins TRBV6-2 or TRBV6-3 and TRBJ1-1; tentative D call: TRBD1 (5 bases). The CDR3 spells CASSLWGRWSFEAFF. DNA of the CDR3: TGTGCCAGCAGTTTGTGGGGCAGATGGTCCTTTGAAGCTTTCTTT.